The 9 T cell receptor beta chains listed next were all sequenced from one sample in a study of blood T cell repertoires in COVID-19. Profiled with immunoSEQ multiplex PCR; TCRdb holds only in-frame clones, not every one. The table shows under 300,000 clones, with approximately 83% occurring only once. The specimen was peripheral blood. Every receptor here comes from a woman aged 45 to 65 who had recovered from COVID-19.

A note on this clone: The identical CDR3 is also encoded by other nucleotide sequences in the sample. V and J are TRBV7-3 and TRBJ1-1; D is possibly TRBD1 (6 bases). The CDR3 runs to 13 residues. V gave up 5 bases and J gave up 1 base, with 8 bases separating them. Germline loops: CDR1 SGHTA, CDR2 FQGTGA. The DNA for the CDR3 is TGTGCCAGCAGCCCGGGACAGAACACTGAAGCTTTCTTT. It is translated as CASSPGQNTEAFF.

The DNA of the CDR3 is TGTGCCAGCAGCAGACAGGGGACCCTCAATCAGCCCCAGCATTTT. It translates to CASSRQGTLNQPQHF. The chain joins TRBV9 to TRBJ1-5; 8 bases line up with TRBD1. The CDR3 totals 15 residues. The germline V gene has CDR1 SGDLS and CDR2 YYNGEE. Trimming took 4 bases from V and 3 from J; bases not matched to a gene: 6.

The chain couples TRBV18 to TRBJ2-1; 7 nucleotides line up with TRBD1. V was clipped by 2 bases and J by 4 bases; unmatched bases: 2. The germline V gene encodes CDR1 KGHSH and CDR2 LQKENI. CDR3 length equals 14 residues. The DNA for the CDR3 is TGTGCCAGCTCACCAGGGACAGATTACAATGAGCAGTTCTTC. Protein sequence: CASSPGTDYNEQFF.

Of note for this clone: This specimen includes other DNA sequences encoding the same CDR3. The chain has TRBV7-2 and TRBJ2-1, with 9 positions matching TRBD2. Trimming took 0 bases from V and 5 from J; bases not matched to a gene: 2. This CDR3 contains 15 residues. CDR1 SGHTA and CDR2 FQGNSA come from the germline V gene. CDR3: CASSLAASGNNEQFF. CDR3 in DNA: TGTGCCAGCAGCTTAGCGGCTAGCGGGAACAATGAGCAGTTCTTC.

The genes are TRBV7-9 and TRBJ2-7; 10 nucleotides align to TRBD2. Germline V gene sequence: CDR1 SEHNR, CDR2 FQNEAQ (reference sequence). The CDR3 is made up of 15 amino acids. V was pared by 1 base and J by 4 bases, with 4 bases of the junction left unmatched. CDR3 residues: CASSLGVAGGYEQYF. CDR3 sequence (DNA): TGTGCCAGCAGCTTAGGGGTAGCGGGAGGATACGAGCAGTACTTC.

The chain has TRBV5-6 and TRBJ2-1; 7 nucleotides align to TRBD1. Per the germline V gene, CDR1 is SGHDT and CDR2 is YYEEEE. Trimming removed 4 bases from V and 1 base from J; junction bases left unmatched: 11. The CDR3 contains 17 residues. The CDR3 loop is CASSLATRGRSYNEQFF. The CDR3 DNA is TGTGCCAGCAGCCTAGCAACCAGGGGGAGATCCTACAATGAGCAGTTCTTC.

The sample holds one count of this clone. The V gene is TRBV25-1, the J gene TRBJ1-2, with TRBD1 matching 7 bases. J was trimmed by 4 bases and V by 10 bases; bases with no gene match: 6. Per germline, CDR1 MGHDK and CDR2 SYGVNS. The CDR3 sequence is 12 residues long. This CDR3 is CATVDRVYGYTF. For the CDR3, the DNA is TGTGCCACCGTAGACAGGGTCTATGGCTACACCTTC.

The gene calls are TRBV7-2 and TRBJ2-5; 13 bases match TRBD2. The CDR3 is 15 amino acids. V shed 6 bases, J shed 5 bases, and the junction held 6 bases outside the gene matches. Germline CDR1 and CDR2: SGHTA and FQGNSA. In DNA form, the CDR3 reads TGTGCCAGCAGTTACCGGACTAGCGGGAGTGAGACCCAGTACTTC. Translating gives CASSYRTSGSETQYF.

J is TRBJ1-6 and V is TRBV5-1, with TRBD1 as a possible D gene (5 bases). Looked up from germline, CDR1 is SGHRS and CDR2 is YFSETQ. V was pared by 0 bases and J by 7 bases, with 14 bases between. The CDR3 has 16 residues. CDR3 bases: TGCGCCAGCAGCTTGGCCGAGGCAGGGCGGAATTCACCCCTCCACTTT. Protein: CASSLAEAGRNSPLHF.